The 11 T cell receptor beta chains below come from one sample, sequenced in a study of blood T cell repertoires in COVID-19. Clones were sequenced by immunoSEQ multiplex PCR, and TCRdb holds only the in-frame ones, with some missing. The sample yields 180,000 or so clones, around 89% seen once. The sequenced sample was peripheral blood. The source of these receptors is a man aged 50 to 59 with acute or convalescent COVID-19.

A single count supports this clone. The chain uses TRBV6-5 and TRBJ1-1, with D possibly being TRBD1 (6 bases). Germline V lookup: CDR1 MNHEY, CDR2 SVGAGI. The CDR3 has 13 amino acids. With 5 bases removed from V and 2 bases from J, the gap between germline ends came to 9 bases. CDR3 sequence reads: CASSRGQNTEAFF. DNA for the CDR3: TGTGCCAGCAGTCGGGGACAAAACACTGAAGCTTTCTTT.

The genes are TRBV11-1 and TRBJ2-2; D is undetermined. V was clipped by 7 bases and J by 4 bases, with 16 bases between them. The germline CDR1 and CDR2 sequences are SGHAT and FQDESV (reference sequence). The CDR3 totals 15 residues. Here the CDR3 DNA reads TGTGCCAGCACCCGGTACGGCGGCAGCACCGGGGAGCTGTTTTTT. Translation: CASTRYGGSTGELFF.

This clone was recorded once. DNA for the CDR3: TGTGCCAGCAGCACGGGGAGGAGGACTGAAGCTTTCTTT. This codes for CASSTGRRTEAFF. The rearrangement uses TRBV7-9 and TRBJ1-1, with D uncertain. This CDR3 is 13 amino acids long. V was clipped by 5 bases and J by 5 bases, with 12 bases between them. The germline V gene has CDR1 SEHNR and CDR2 FQNEAQ (reference sequence). The full variable domain, completed using reference TRBV7-9 and TRBJ1-1, is DTGVSQNPRHKITKRGQNVTFRCDPISEHNRLYWYRQTLGQGPEFLTYFQNEAQLEKSRLLSDRFSAERPKGSFSTLEIQRTEQGDSAMYLCASSTGRRTEAFFGQGTRLTVV.

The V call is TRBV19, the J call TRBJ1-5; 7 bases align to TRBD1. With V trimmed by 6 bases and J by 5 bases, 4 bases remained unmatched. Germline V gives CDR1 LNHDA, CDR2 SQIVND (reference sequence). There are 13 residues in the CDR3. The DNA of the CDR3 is TGTGCCAGTAGACGACAGGGATATCAGCCCCAGCATTTT. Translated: CASRRQGYQPQHF.

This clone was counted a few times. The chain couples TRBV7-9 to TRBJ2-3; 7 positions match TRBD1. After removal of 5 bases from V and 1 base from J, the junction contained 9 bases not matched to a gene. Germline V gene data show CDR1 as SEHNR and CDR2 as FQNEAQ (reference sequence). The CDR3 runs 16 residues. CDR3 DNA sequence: TGTGCCAGCAGCGCAGAGGGGACAGCCGGCACAGATACGCAGTATTTT. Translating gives CASSAEGTAGTDTQYF.

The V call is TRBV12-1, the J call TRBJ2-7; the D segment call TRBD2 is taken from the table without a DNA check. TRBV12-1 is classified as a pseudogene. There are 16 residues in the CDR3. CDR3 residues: CASSSRRLAATYEQYF. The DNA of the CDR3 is TGTGCCAGCAGCTCCCGCCGACTAGCAGCCACCTACGAGCAGTACTTC.

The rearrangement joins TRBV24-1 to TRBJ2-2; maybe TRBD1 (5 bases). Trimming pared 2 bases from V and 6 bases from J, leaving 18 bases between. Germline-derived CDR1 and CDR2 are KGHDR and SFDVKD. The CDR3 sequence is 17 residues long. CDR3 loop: CATSDWQGAQRSGELFF. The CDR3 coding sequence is TGTGCCACCAGTGATTGGCAAGGGGCGCAGAGGTCCGGGGAGCTGTTTTTT.

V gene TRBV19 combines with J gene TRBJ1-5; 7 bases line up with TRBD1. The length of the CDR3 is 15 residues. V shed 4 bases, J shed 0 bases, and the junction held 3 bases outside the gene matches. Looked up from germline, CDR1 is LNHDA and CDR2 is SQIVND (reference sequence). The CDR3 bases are TGTGCCAGTAGTACAGGGGGTTATAGCAATCAGCCCCAGCATTTT. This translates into CASSTGGYSNQPQHF. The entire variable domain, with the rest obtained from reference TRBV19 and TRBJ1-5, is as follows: DGGITQSPKYLFRKEGQNVTLSCEQNLNHDAMYWYRQDPGQGLRLIYYSQIVNDFQKGDIAEGYSVSREKKESFPLTVTSAQKNPTAFYLCASSTGGYSNQPQHFGDGTRLSIL.

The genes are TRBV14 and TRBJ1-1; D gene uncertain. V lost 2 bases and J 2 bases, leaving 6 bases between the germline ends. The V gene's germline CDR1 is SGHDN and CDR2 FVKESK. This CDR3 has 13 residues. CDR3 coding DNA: TGTGCCAGCAGCCAACAACAAAACACTGAAGCTTTCTTT. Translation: CASSQQQNTEAFF.

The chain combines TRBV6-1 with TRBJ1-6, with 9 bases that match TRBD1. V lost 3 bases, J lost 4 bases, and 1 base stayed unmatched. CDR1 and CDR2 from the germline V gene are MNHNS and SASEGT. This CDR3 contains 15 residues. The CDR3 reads CASSEGQGYNSPLHF. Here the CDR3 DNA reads TGTGCCAGCAGTGAGGGACAGGGTTATAATTCACCCCTCCACTTT.

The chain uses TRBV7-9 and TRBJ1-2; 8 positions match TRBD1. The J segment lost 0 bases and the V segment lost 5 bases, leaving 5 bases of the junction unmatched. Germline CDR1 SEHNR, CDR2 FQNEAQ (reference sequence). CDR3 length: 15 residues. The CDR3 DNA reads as TGTGCCAGCAGCCCAGGGGGCCCCCCTAACTATGGCTACACCTTC. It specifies CASSPGGPPNYGYTF. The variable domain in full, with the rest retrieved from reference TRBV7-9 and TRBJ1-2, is DTGVSQNPRHKITKRGQNVTFRCDPISEHNRLYWYRQTLGQGPEFLTYFQNEAQLEKSRLLSDRFSAERPKGSFSTLEIQRTEQGDSAMYLCASSPGGPPNYGYTFGSGTRLTVV.